These 19 T cell receptor beta chains were sequenced from one sample in a study of T-cell reconstitution after alpha-beta-depleted transplantation in children. The TCRbeta library incorporated unique molecular identifiers. TCRdb ran MiXCR on the PCR reads and lists one entry per CDR3 protein. The sample carries around 700,000 distinct CDR3 sequences, around 13% recorded once. Sample: PBMCs, taken before TCRalphabeta/CD19-depleted stem cell transplant. Source of these receptors: a girl aged 2 to 10 with congenital amegakaryocytic thrombocytopenia, due to receive a stem cell transplant.

In its sample, this clonotype was seen many times. This rearrangement joins TRBV5-6 to TRBJ2-5, with TRBD2 matching over 13 bases. The CDR3 covers 16 residues. From germline, CDR1 is SGHDT and CDR2 YYEEEE. Trimming cost V 6 bases and J 2 bases; bases outside gene matches: 7. The CDR3 DNA is TGTGCCAGCACCAAGGGACTAGCGGGATATCAAGAGACCCAGTACTTC. Protein sequence: CASTKGLAGYQETQYF.

The sample holds many counts of this clonotype. The chain joins TRBV12-3 or TRBV12-4 to TRBJ1-6; D is perhaps TRBD1 (6 bases). The CDR3 has 13 amino acids. Trimming stripped 5 bases from V and 10 bases from J, with 12 bases between. CDR3 sequence reads: CASSQGRPSPLHF. The CDR3 region has the DNA TGTGCCAGCAGTCAGGGGAGACCGTCACCCCTCCACTTT.

The chain joins TRBV12-3 or TRBV12-4 to TRBJ1-1; D is undetermined. The CDR3 spans 13 residues. The V and J ends lost 5 bases and 6 bases respectively, with 13 bases between them. The CDR3 reads CASSPYNGAEAFF. DNA for the CDR3: TGTGCCAGCAGTCCGTACAATGGGGCTGAAGCTTTCTTT.

The sample holds many counts of this clonotype. This chain uses TRBV5-1 with TRBJ1-4; no firm D call. Trimming took 4 bases from V and 0 from J, leaving 7 bases between them. This CDR3 comprises 14 residues. CDR1 SGHRS and CDR2 YFSETQ come from the germline V gene. The CDR3 DNA follows: TGCGCCAGCAGCCCTGTGACAACTAATGAAAAACTGTTTTTT. It translates to CASSPVTTNEKLFF.

This clonotype was detected ten times or more. The chain recombines TRBV7-2 with TRBJ2-1; TRBD2 matches 8 bases. The trim removed 3 bases at V and 10 bases at J, leaving 11 bases unmatched. Germline V CDR1 and CDR2: SGHTA, FQGNSA. The CDR3 is 15 residues long. CDR3 protein: CASSFVSSGGGEQFF. The DNA of the CDR3 is TGTGCCAGCAGCTTTGTTTCGAGCGGGGGAGGGGAGCAGTTCTTC.

This clonotype was seen at least ten times. This CDR3 is CASSLLAGAEVTQYF. The CDR3 nucleotides are TGTGCCAGCAGTTTGCTAGCGGGAGCGGAAGTGACCCAGTACTTC. V is TRBV28 and J is TRBJ2-5; 10 bases match TRBD2. V gave up 3 bases and J gave up 7 bases; unmatched junction bases: 8. Germline loops: CDR1 MDHEN, CDR2 SYDVKM. CDR3 size: 15 residues.

This clonotype was counted at least ten times. V is TRBV29-1 and J is TRBJ2-5, with D perhaps given as TRBD1 or TRBD2 (6 bases each). The length of the CDR3 is 13 residues. With 7 bases removed from V and 4 bases from J, the gap between germline ends came to 16 bases. Germline V lookup: CDR1 SQVTM, CDR2 ANQGSEA. CDR3 protein: CSDTVKGGETQYF. Written as DNA, the CDR3 is TGCAGCGACACGGTCAAGGGGGGAGAGACCCAGTACTTC.

This clonotype was picked up many times. The chain uses TRBV20-1 and TRBJ1-2; D is uncertain. Trimming took 3 bases from V and 7 from J, leaving 15 bases between them. Germline V CDR1 and CDR2: DFQATT, SNEGSKA (reference sequence). The CDR3 contains 13 residues. The DNA for the CDR3 is TGCAGTGCTAGCTTTATTTCTAGGAGTGGCTACACCTTC. Its protein product is CSASFISRSGYTF.

This clonotype was detected ten times or more. The V call is TRBV12-3 or TRBV12-4, the J call TRBJ2-2; TRBD2 matches at 10 bases. V gave up 5 bases and J gave up 4 bases; unmatched junction bases: 7. CDR3 size: 16 residues. The CDR3 is CASSPLAGDSTGELFF. The CDR3 DNA reads TGTGCCAGCAGTCCTCTAGCGGGAGATAGCACCGGGGAGCTGTTTTTT.

This clonotype has a count of ten or more. J is TRBJ1-1 and V is TRBV7-9, with D hard to call. CDR3 length equals 14 residues. Germline V CDR1 and CDR2: SEHNR, FQNEAQ (reference sequence). Trimming left V 1 base short and J 7 bases short, with 13 bases between. In nucleotides, the CDR3 is TGTGCCAGCAGCTTAGACGAGGGATATGGTGAAGCTTTCTTT. It specifies CASSLDEGYGEAFF.

This clonotype was detected only a few times. The genes are TRBV15 and TRBJ2-3; the D gene is possibly TRBD2 (6 bases). This CDR3 has 18 amino acids. V was cut by 2 bases and J by 1 base, with 19 bases left in between. The germline gives CDR1 LNHNV, CDR2 YYDKDF (reference sequence). The DNA for the CDR3 is TGTGCCACCAGCAGATACCCCGGGAGAGCATCTGGCACAGATACGCAGTATTTT. Amino acids: CATSRYPGRASGTDTQYF. Complete variable domain (other parts from reference TRBV15 and TRBJ2-3): DAMVIQNPRYQVTQFGKPVTLSCSQTLNHNVMYWYQQKSSQAPKLLFHYYDKDFNNEADTPDNFQSRRPNTSFCFLDIRSPGLGDTAMYLCATSRYPGRASGTDTQYFGPGTRLTVL.

Remarks on this clonotype: This may arise from a read error, as a much more abundant clone is one base away. J is TRBJ2-7 and V is TRBV20-1; D unresolved. V was trimmed by 6 bases and J by 5 bases, leaving 11 bases between them. Germline loops: CDR1 DFQATT, CDR2 SNEGSKA (reference sequence). The CDR3 totals 11 residues. The CDR3 is CSALAIHEQYF. The DNA for the CDR3 is TGCAGTGCCCTGGCCATCCACGAGCAGTACTTC.

This clonotype has at least ten counts. V gene TRBV6-1 combines with J gene TRBJ2-5; possible D gene TRBD1, 7 bases. The V gene lost 6 bases and the J gene lost 2 bases, with 19 bases spanning the gap. The CDR3 length is 16 residues. Germline CDR1 reads MNHNS; CDR2 reads SASEGT. The CDR3 sequence is CASSRGMARGQETQYF. As DNA, the CDR3 is TGTGCCAGCAGCCGCGGGATGGCCAGGGGGCAAGAGACCCAGTACTTC.

This clonotype was seen repeatedly, ten times or more. The chain is built from TRBV20-1 and TRBJ2-7; 13 positions match TRBD2. Germline values: CDR1 DFQATT, CDR2 SNEGSKA (reference sequence). This CDR3 comprises 14 residues. The junction had 6 bases not matched to a gene; V was cut back by 5 bases and J by 5 bases. CDR3 sequence reads: CSASGTSGTNEQYF. DNA for the CDR3: TGCAGTGCTTCCGGGACTAGCGGGACCAACGAGCAGTACTTC.

The genes are TRBV5-6 and TRBJ2-4; 10 nucleotides agree with TRBD1. From germline, CDR1 is SGHDT and CDR2 YYEEEE. The V gene end was trimmed by 2 bases and the J gene end by 0 bases; junction bases not matched to a gene: 8. The CDR3 totals 18 residues. CDR3 sequence: CASSFGTGARQAKNIQYF. The CDR3 nucleotides are TGTGCCAGCAGCTTTGGGACAGGGGCCCGCCAAGCCAAAAACATTCAGTACTTC.

The rearrangement links TRBV5-1 to TRBJ2-7; D remains unclear. Trimming took off 1 base at V and 1 base at J, with 12 bases between the two ends. Germline CDR1 SGHRS, CDR2 YFSETQ. There are 15 residues in the CDR3. The CDR3 reads CASSLWWETSYEQYF. CDR3 DNA sequence: TGCGCCAGCAGCTTGTGGTGGGAAACATCCTACGAGCAGTACTTC. The complete variable domain, with remaining parts taken from reference TRBV5-1 and TRBJ2-7, reads KAGVTQTPRYLIKTRGQQVTLSCSPISGHRSVSWYQQTPGQGLQFLFEYFSETQRNKGNFPGRFSGRQFSNSRSEMNVSTLELGDSALYLCASSLWWETSYEQYFGPGTRLTVT.

This clonotype was counted at least ten times. The genes are TRBV29-1 and TRBJ2-5; D is possibly TRBD1 (5 bases). This CDR3 region has 14 residues. Between the trimmed V and J ends, which lost 0 bases and 5 bases, there was a span of 13 bases. CDR1 is SQVTM and CDR2 is ANQGSEA in the germline V gene. The CDR3 nucleotides read TGCAGCGTTGAAGATCAAGGGGTTGGGGAGACCCAGTACTTC. Its protein product is CSVEDQGVGETQYF.

In this sample, this clonotype turned up a few times. The chain employs TRBV19 and TRBJ2-1; TRBD2 matches at 10 bases. V dropped 4 bases and J dropped 10; count of bases not matched to a gene: 10. In germline, CDR1 is LNHDA, CDR2 SQIVND (reference sequence). The CDR3 length is 15 residues. In nucleotides, the CDR3 is TGTGCCAGTAGTAATCCTAGCGGGAGTTCGAGCGAGCAGTTCTTC. This codes for CASSNPSGSSSEQFF.

This clonotype was seen only a few times. The chain combines TRBV3-1 with TRBJ2-3; D not certain. Germline V gene sequence: CDR1 LGHDT, CDR2 YNNKEL (reference sequence). V lost 1 base and J 2 bases, leaving 4 bases between the germline ends. The CDR3 spans 13 residues. The CDR3 sequence: CASSQASTDTQYF. As DNA, the CDR3 is TGTGCCAGCAGCCAAGCTTCCACAGATACGCAGTATTTT.